Sequencing of this TCR beta chain was carried out in a study of blood T cell repertoires in COVID-19. V shed 5 bases, J shed 3 bases, and the junction held 9 bases outside the gene matches. The CDR3 spans 15 residues. Germline lookup yields CDR1 WNHNN and CDR2 SYGVQD (reference sequence). Authors' data handling: Reference gene primer amplification gave estimated nucleated cell counts. The assay was immunoSEQ multiplex PCR, and TCRdb's table has in-frame clones only and misses some. That table is the source of V, J and clone size, and D and trimming were worked out from the DNA. This table has under 350,000 clones, approximately 89% appearing once. The study drew participants aged roughly 18 to 95 years from about two dozen US areas. Clinical history as reported by participants underpinned cohort assignment. Recovered status in Cohort 3 required two negative PCRs, clearance, or symptom resolution.

Sequencing was carried out using PBMCs or T cells enriched from blood (not recorded which). The receptor's source is a woman aged 18-35 years who had recovered from COVID-19. The rearrangement joins TRBV10-1 to TRBJ1-1; 7 bases align to TRBD1. The CDR3 region is CASSTDRDSYTEAFF. CDR3 coding DNA: TGCGCCAGCAGTACTGACAGGGATTCGTACACTGAAGCTTTCTTT.